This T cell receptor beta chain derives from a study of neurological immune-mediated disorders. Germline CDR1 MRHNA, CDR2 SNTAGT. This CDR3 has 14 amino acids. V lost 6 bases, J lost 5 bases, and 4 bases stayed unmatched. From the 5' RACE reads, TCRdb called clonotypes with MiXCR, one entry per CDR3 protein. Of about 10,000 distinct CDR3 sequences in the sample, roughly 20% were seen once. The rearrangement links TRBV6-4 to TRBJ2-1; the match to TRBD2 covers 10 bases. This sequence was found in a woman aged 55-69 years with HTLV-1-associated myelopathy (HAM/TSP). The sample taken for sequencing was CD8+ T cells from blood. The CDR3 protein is CASSERGGHNEQFF. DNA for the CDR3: TGTGCCAGCAGCGAGCGGGGGGGCCACAATGAGCAGTTCTTC.